These T cell receptor beta chains were read from a single sample in a study of T cells in Graves' hyperthyroidism and ophthalmopathy. MiXCR, run by TCRdb on the multiplex PCR reads, gives a single entry per CDR3 protein. The sample lists hundreds of thousands of distinct CDR3 sequences, 35% occurring once. Input material: blood. Receptors originate from a middle-aged woman with Graves' hyperthyroidism. Both conserved end residues are part of each CDR3. D genes are given only for firm matches. Not every row has a clone size; where given, it reads once, few, many or a size class.

size: NA
D: TRBD1
V: TRBV10-2
J: TRBJ1-1
DNA: TGTGCCAGCAGCCGCCGGGACAGCGTCACTGAAGCTTTCTTT
CDR3: CASSRRDSVTEAFF

size: many
D: NA
V: TRBV9
J: TRBJ1-6
DNA: TGTGCCAGCAGCGTAGACAGGGATTCACCCCTCCACTTT
CDR3: CASSVDRDSPLHF

size: NA
D: NA
V: TRBV20-1
J: TRBJ2-5
DNA: TGCAGTGCTATGGGGCTAGCGTTGGAGACCCAGTACTTC
CDR3: CSAMGLALETQYF

size: NA
D: NA
V: TRBV6-6
J: TRBJ1-1
DNA: TGTGCCAGCAGTTCATGGGCGAACACTGAAGCTTTCTTT
CDR3: CASSSWANTEAFF

size: NA
D: NA
V: TRBV7-8
J: TRBJ1-1
DNA: TGTGCCAGCAGCTCGACGGGAGGGATTAGGGCTTTCTTT
CDR3: CASSSTGGIRAFF

size: many
D: NA
V: TRBV2
J: TRBJ1-2
DNA: TGTGCCGGCCCCCCAGTTTTGGATAACTATGGCTACACCTTC
CDR3: CAGPPVLDNYGYTF

size: few
D: NA
V: TRBV19
J: TRBJ1-1
DNA: TGTGCCAGTAGTATAGCGTGGGGCGGTGGGCCGAACACTGAAGCTTTCTTT
CDR3: CASSIAWGGGPNTEAFF

size: NA
D: NA
V: TRBV29-1
J: TRBJ2-6
DNA: TGCAGCGCAGGATGGGGTACCTCCGGGGCCAACGTCCTGACTTTC
CDR3: CSAGWGTSGANVLTF

size: few
D: NA
V: TRBV28
J: TRBJ1-5
DNA: TGTGCCAGCAGCTTCGGGTGGAATCAGCCCCAGCATTTT
CDR3: CASSFGWNQPQHF

size: many
D: TRBD1
V: TRBV20-1
J: TRBJ1-4
DNA: TGCAGTGCTAGCCAGGCTTGGACAGGGGGCCTTTTT
CDR3: CSASQAWTGGLF

size: few
D: NA
V: TRBV25-1
J: TRBJ1-3
DNA: TGTGCCAGCCGGAACGGAGGACAAGGAAACACCATATATTTT
CDR3: CASRNGGQGNTIYF

size: NA
D: TRBD1
V: TRBV19
J: TRBJ1-5
DNA: TGTGCCAGTAGTATGGACAGGGGGCCCCTCAATCAGCCCCAGCATTTT
CDR3: CASSMDRGPLNQPQHF

size: NA
D: NA
V: TRBV12-3/TRBV12-4
J: TRBJ1-2
DNA: TGTGCCGGCAGTTTGTTGCAGGGTTCCTATAACTATGGCTACACCTTC
CDR3: CAGSLLQGSYNYGYTF

size: few
D: NA
V: TRBV12-3/TRBV12-4
J: TRBJ1-1
DNA: TGTGCCAGCAGTTTTGAAGGGCCGAGGAGGAGCACTGAAGCTTTCTTT
CDR3: CASSFEGPRRSTEAFF

size: many
D: NA
V: TRBV7-9
J: TRBJ1-5
DNA: TGTGCCAGCAGCTTTATGGACGGGTCCGGGCCCCAGCATTTT
CDR3: CASSFMDGSGPQHF

size: few
D: NA
V: TRBV10-2
J: TRBJ1-4
DNA: TGCGCCAGCAGTGAGTCGCAGGGTTGGGAAAAACTGTTTTTT
CDR3: CASSESQGWEKLFF

size: few
D: TRBD1
V: TRBV7-8
J: TRBJ1-6
DNA: TGTGCCAGCAGCCCCCTGCCCGGGACAGTTAATTCACCCCTCCACTTT
CDR3: CASSPLPGTVNSPLHF

size: many
D: NA
V: TRBV7-9
J: TRBJ1-1
DNA: TGTGCCAGCAGCTTAGGACAGCTGAACACTGAAGCTTTCTTT
CDR3: CASSLGQLNTEAFF

size: few
D: TRBD1
V: TRBV24-1
J: TRBJ1-2
DNA: TGTGCCACCAGTGACGGGGGACAGGAAAATGGCTACACCTTC
CDR3: CATSDGGQENGYTF

size: NA
D: TRBD2
V: TRBV10-3
J: TRBJ2-2
DNA: TGTGCCACCCGTGAAGCGGGAGTACCCGGGGAGCTGTTTTTT
CDR3: CATREAGVPGELFF

size: NA
D: TRBD1
V: TRBV20-1
J: TRBJ1-1
DNA: TGCAGCGTGACCCCACAGGGGGCGGATGCTGAAGCTTTCTTT
CDR3: CSVTPQGADAEAFF

size: NA
D: NA
V: TRBV20-1
J: TRBJ2-5
DNA: TGCAGTGGTCGAGACGGGCGGGAGACCCAGTACTTC
CDR3: CSGRDGRETQYF

size: many
D: TRBD1
V: TRBV6-5
J: TRBJ1-2
DNA: TGTGCCACCGAAGACAGGGTCTATGGCTACACCTTC
CDR3: CATEDRVYGYTF

size: few
D: TRBD2
V: TRBV9
J: TRBJ2-7
DNA: TGTGCCAGCAGCGTCGGGGGGTCAGAATTATACCCCACCTACGAGCAGTACTTC
CDR3: CASSVGGSELYPTYEQYF

size: many
D: NA
V: TRBV2
J: TRBJ2-7
DNA: TGTGCCACCAAAGCCCAGGGAGGAGCCTACGAGCAGTACTTC
CDR3: CATKAQGGAYEQYF

size: NA
D: NA
V: TRBV20-1
J: TRBJ1-2
DNA: TGCAGTGCGAGTGGGGGGGGTATCTATGGCTACACCTTC
CDR3: CSASGGGIYGYTF

size: NA
D: NA
V: TRBV12-3/TRBV12-4
J: TRBJ1-5
DNA: TGTGCCAGCAGGCCCGCGGGGATAAGGGATCAGCCCCAGCATTTT
CDR3: CASRPAGIRDQPQHF

size: NA
D: NA
V: TRBV30
J: TRBJ2-7
DNA: TGTGCCTGGGGGAGTTCGGGGGAGCAGTACTTC
CDR3: CAWGSSGEQYF

size: NA
D: TRBD1
V: TRBV19
J: TRBJ1-1
DNA: TGTGCCAGTAGTGCAACAGGGGGATGGACTGAAGCTTTCTTT
CDR3: CASSATGGWTEAFF

size: many
D: NA
V: TRBV6-5
J: TRBJ1-2
DNA: TGTGCCAGCAGCCAACAGGGCGGGACTGGCTACACCTTC
CDR3: CASSQQGGTGYTF

size: NA
D: NA
V: TRBV29-1
J: TRBJ1-1
DNA: TGCAGCTTAGTAGGGGGTGGCAACACTGAAGCTTTCTTT
CDR3: CSLVGGGNTEAFF

size: NA
D: NA
V: TRBV24-1
J: TRBJ2-7
DNA: TGTGCCACCAGTGATCGCCAGACTAGTGCGTGGGACGAGCAGTACTTC
CDR3: CATSDRQTSAWDEQYF

size: NA
D: NA
V: TRBV6-5
J: TRBJ1-1
DNA: TGTACCAGCAGTTACTCGTCTAGGAACACTGAAGCTTTCTTT
CDR3: CTSSYSSRNTEAFF

size: NA
D: NA
V: TRBV14
J: TRBJ2-2
DNA: TGTGCCAGTAGTATGTACGGGACTCCAACGAACACCGGGGAGCTGTTTTTT
CDR3: CASSMYGTPTNTGELFF

size: many
D: NA
V: TRBV7-9
J: TRBJ1-1
DNA: TGTGCCAGCAGCTTAAAATTGAAGAGTGAAGCTTTCTTT
CDR3: CASSLKLKSEAFF

size: NA
D: NA
V: TRBV20-1
J: TRBJ1-1
DNA: TGCAGTCCTAAACAGGGCTTTACTGAAGCTTTCTTT
CDR3: CSPKQGFTEAFF

size: many
D: NA
V: TRBV7-9
J: TRBJ1-5
DNA: TGTGCCAGCAGCAAGGCGGGCGGGCAGCCCCAGCATTTT
CDR3: CASSKAGGQPQHF

size: NA
D: NA
V: TRBV14
J: TRBJ2-7
DNA: TGTGCCAGCAGTTTCAGGGGCCAGTACGAGCAGTACTTC
CDR3: CASSFRGQYEQYF

size: NA
D: TRBD1
V: TRBV12-3/TRBV12-4
J: TRBJ2-2
DNA: TGTGCCAGCAGTTTAGGGGACAGGGGCAGGAACACCGGGGAGCTGTTTTTT
CDR3: CASSLGDRGRNTGELFF

size: many
D: TRBD1
V: TRBV29-1
J: TRBJ1-2
DNA: TGCAGCGTTGATGAGGGGGCTGTTGGTAACTATGGCTACACCTTC
CDR3: CSVDEGAVGNYGYTF

size: NA
D: TRBD2
V: TRBV25-1
J: TRBJ2-5
DNA: TGTGTCAGCAGTTACACTAGCGGGGCGGAGACCCAGTACTTC
CDR3: CVSSYTSGAETQYF

size: many
D: NA
V: TRBV6-2/TRBV6-3
J: TRBJ1-1
DNA: TGTGCCAGCTCCGGGCAGGGGTACACTGAAGCTTTCTTT
CDR3: CASSGQGYTEAFF

size: NA
D: NA
V: TRBV5-4
J: TRBJ2-7
DNA: TGTGCCAGCAGCTTTCCCGGATTGTACGAGCAGTACTTC
CDR3: CASSFPGLYEQYF

size: NA
D: NA
V: TRBV24-1
J: TRBJ1-1
DNA: TGTGCCACCAGTGGAAGGGCCAGGGCCACTGAAGCTTTCTTT
CDR3: CATSGRARATEAFF

size: few
D: TRBD1
V: TRBV12-3/TRBV12-4
J: TRBJ1-5
DNA: TGTGCCAGCAGTTTAGCCGGGACAGCCGATAGCAATCAGCCCCAGCATTTT
CDR3: CASSLAGTADSNQPQHF

size: once
D: TRBD1
V: TRBV24-1
J: TRBJ1-1
DNA: TGTGCCACCGCACAGGGGACCGACACTGAAGCTTTCTTT
CDR3: CATAQGTDTEAFF

size: many
D: NA
V: TRBV7-9
J: TRBJ1-1
DNA: TGTGCCAGCAGCTTTGGGTTGGGTGAAGCTTTCTTT
CDR3: CASSFGLGEAFF

size: many
D: NA
V: TRBV18
J: TRBJ1-1
DNA: TGTGCCAGCTCACCAGCAGGGCTGAACACTGAAGCTTTCTTT
CDR3: CASSPAGLNTEAFF

size: many
D: NA
V: TRBV19
J: TRBJ1-2
DNA: TGTGCCAGTACCCCACAGGGCCACTATGGCTACACCTTC
CDR3: CASTPQGHYGYTF